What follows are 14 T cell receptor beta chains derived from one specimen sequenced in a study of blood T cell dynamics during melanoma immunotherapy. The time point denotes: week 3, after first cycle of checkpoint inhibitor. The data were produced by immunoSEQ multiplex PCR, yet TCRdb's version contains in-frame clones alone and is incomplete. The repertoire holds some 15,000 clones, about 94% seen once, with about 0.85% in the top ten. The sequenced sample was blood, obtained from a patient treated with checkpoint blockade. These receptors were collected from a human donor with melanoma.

CDR3 in amino acids: CASSLGTIGKTQYF. The CDR3 nucleotides are TGCGCCAGCAGCTTGGGGACAATCGGAAAGACCCAGTACTTC. The V gene is TRBV5-1, the J gene TRBJ2-5; D is possibly TRBD1 (5 bases). The CDR3 consists of 14 residues. CDR1 is SGHRS and CDR2 is YFSETQ in the germline V gene. Between the trimmed V and J ends, which lost 0 bases and 6 bases, there was a span of 12 bases.

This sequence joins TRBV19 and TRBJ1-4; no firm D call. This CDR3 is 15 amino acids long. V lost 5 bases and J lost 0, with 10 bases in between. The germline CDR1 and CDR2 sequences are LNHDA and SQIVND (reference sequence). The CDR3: CASSLLFATNEKLFF. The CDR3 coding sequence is TGTGCCAGTAGTCTACTTTTTGCAACTAATGAAAAACTGTTTTTT.

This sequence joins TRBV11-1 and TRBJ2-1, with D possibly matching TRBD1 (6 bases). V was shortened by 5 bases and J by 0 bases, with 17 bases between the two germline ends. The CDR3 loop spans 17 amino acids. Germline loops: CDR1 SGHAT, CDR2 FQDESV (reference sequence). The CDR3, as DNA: TGTGCCAGCAGCGCAGGGCAGACAGGTTTCTCCTACAATGAGCAGTTCTTC. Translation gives CASSAGQTGFSYNEQFF.

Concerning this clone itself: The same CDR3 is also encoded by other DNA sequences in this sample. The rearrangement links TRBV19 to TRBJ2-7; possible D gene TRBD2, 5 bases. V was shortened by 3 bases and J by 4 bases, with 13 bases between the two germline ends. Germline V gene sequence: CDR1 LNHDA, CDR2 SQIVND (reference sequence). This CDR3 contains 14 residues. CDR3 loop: CASSIREGRYEQYF. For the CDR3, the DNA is TGTGCCAGTAGTATCCGGGAAGGGCGGTACGAGCAGTACTTC.

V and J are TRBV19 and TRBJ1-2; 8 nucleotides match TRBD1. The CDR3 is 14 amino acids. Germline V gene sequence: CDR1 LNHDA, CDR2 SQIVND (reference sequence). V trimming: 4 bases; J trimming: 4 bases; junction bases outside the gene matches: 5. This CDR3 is CASSRQGTSYGYTF. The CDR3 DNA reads TGTGCCAGTAGTAGACAGGGGACTAGCTATGGCTACACCTTC. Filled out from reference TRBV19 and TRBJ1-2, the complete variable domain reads DGGITQSPKYLFRKEGQNVTLSCEQNLNHDAMYWYRQDPGQGLRLIYYSQIVNDFQKGDIAEGYSVSREKKESFPLTVTSAQKNPTAFYLCASSRQGTSYGYTFGSGTRLTVV.

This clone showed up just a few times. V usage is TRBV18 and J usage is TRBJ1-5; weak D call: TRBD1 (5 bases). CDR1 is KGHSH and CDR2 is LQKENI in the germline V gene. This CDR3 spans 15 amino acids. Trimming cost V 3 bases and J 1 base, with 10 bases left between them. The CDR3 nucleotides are TGTGCCAGCTCACCGGCAGGGAGAAGCAATCAGCCCCAGCATTTT. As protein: CASSPAGRSNQPQHF.

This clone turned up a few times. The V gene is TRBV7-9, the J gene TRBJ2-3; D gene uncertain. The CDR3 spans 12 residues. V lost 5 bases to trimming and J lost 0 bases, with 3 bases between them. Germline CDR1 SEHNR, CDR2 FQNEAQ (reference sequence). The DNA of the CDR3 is TGTGCCAGCAGCCCGAGCACAGATACGCAGTATTTT. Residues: CASSPSTDTQYF. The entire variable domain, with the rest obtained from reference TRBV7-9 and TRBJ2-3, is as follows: DTGVSQNPRHKITKRGQNVTFRCDPISEHNRLYWYRQTLGQGPEFLTYFQNEAQLEKSRLLSDRFSAERPKGSFSTLEIQRTEQGDSAMYLCASSPSTDTQYFGPGTRLTVL.

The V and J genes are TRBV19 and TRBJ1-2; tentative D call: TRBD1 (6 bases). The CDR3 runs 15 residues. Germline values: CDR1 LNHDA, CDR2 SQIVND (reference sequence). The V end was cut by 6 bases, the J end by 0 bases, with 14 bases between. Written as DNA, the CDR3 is TGTGCCAGTAGGGAAACAGGGCGACCTAACTATGGCTACACCTTC. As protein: CASRETGRPNYGYTF.

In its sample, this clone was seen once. The CDR3 nucleotides are TGTGCCAGCAGCTTTTTAAGCGGGCAGGGGGAACAAGAGACCCAGTACTTC. This sequence encodes CASSFLSGQGEQETQYF. The V call is TRBV7-9, the J call TRBJ2-5; TRBD1 is a possible D gene (7 bases). V gave up 3 bases and J gave up 2 bases, with 19 bases separating them. CDR1 and CDR2 from the germline V gene are SEHNR and FQNEAQ (reference sequence). The CDR3 has 17 amino acids.

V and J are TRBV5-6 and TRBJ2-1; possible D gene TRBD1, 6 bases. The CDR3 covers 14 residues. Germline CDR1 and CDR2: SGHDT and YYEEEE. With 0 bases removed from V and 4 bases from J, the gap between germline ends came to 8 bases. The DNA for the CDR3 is TGTGCCAGCAGCTTGGGGACAGAATACAATGAGCAGTTCTTC. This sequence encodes CASSLGTEYNEQFF.

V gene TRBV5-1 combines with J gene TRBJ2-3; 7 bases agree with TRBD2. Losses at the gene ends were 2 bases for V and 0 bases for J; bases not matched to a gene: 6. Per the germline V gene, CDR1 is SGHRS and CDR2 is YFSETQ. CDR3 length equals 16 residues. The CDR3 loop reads CASSFTAGSSTDTQYF. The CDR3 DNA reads TGCGCCAGCAGCTTTACAGCGGGGTCTAGCACAGATACGCAGTATTTT.

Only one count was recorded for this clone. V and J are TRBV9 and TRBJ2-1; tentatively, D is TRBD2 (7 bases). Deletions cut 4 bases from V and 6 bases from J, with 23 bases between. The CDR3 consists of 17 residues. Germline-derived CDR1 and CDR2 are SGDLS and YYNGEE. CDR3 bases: TGTGCCAGCAGCCCAAGAGGGGGAGGGCTGGGGGGCAATGAGCAGTTCTTC. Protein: CASSPRGGGLGGNEQFF.

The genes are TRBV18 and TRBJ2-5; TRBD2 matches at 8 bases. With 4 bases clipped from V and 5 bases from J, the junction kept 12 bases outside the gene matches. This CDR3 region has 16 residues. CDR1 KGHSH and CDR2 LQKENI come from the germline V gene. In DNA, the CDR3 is TGTGCCAGCTCACAGGATAACTCCGGGGGGGGTGAGACCCAGTACTTC. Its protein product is CASSQDNSGGGETQYF.

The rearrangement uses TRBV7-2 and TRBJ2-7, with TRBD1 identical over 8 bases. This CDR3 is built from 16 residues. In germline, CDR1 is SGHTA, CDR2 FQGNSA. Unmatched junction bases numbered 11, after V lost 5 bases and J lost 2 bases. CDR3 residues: CASSPGRTGSTYEQYF. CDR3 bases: TGTGCCAGCAGCCCAGGGCGGACAGGGAGTACCTACGAGCAGTACTTC.